The 26 T cell receptor beta chains in this list originate from one sample, sequenced in a study of cytomegalovirus exposure and HLA in healthy donors. Primers: 60 Vbeta forward and 13 Jbeta reverse. Some clones are missing from TCRdb's copy, which holds only in-frame ones; the method was immunoSEQ multiplex PCR. Of about 190,000 clones listed, around 84% were seen once; the top ten hold roughly 2.6%. The sample consisted of PBMCs. The receptors shown here come from a woman between 50 and 59 years old in good health and CMV-seropositive.

The gene calls are TRBV5-4 and TRBJ2-5, with 12 bases fitting TRBD2. Per the germline V gene, CDR1 is SGHNT and CDR2 is YYREEE (reference sequence). After removal of 4 bases from V and 5 bases from J, the junction contained 12 bases not matched to a gene. This CDR3 is 17 amino acids long. CDR3 DNA: TGTGCCAGCAGCGAGGCCCTAGCGGGGGGGCCGGAGGAGACCCAGTACTTC. This sequence encodes CASSEALAGGPEETQYF.

The chain couples TRBV11-2 to TRBJ2-3; tentatively, D is TRBD2 (6 bases). Germline values: CDR1 SGHAT, CDR2 FQNNGV. With 1 base removed from V and 0 bases from J, the gap between germline ends came to 17 bases. The CDR3 totals 18 residues. The DNA for the CDR3 is TGTGCCAGCAGCTTAGGGCTAGCGCCTACCTTTAGCACAGATACGCAGTATTTT. It specifies CASSLGLAPTFSTDTQYF. Full variable domain (remainder filled in from reference TRBV11-2 and TRBJ2-3): EAGVAQSPRYKIIEKRQSVAFWCNPISGHATLYWYQQILGQGPKLLIQFQNNGVVDDSQLPKDRFSAERLKGVDSTLKIQPAKLEDSAVYLCASSLGLAPTFSTDTQYFGPGTRLTVL.

This sequence joins TRBV4-2 and TRBJ2-7, with 9 bases matching TRBD2. Germline CDR1 is LGHNA and CDR2 is YNFKEQ. With 5 bases clipped from V and 7 bases from J, the junction kept 9 bases outside the gene matches. CDR3 length: 14 amino acids. DNA of the CDR3: TGTGCCAGCAGCTTGTCGGCGGGGGGGCGGGAGCAGTACTTC. Amino acid sequence: CASSLSAGGREQYF.

This clone was found a few times. The rearrangement links TRBV28 to TRBJ1-2; no firm D call. Trimming left V 4 bases short and J 4 bases short, with 7 bases between. From germline, CDR1 is MDHEN and CDR2 SYDVKM. The CDR3 is 12 residues long. The CDR3 nucleotides read TGTGCCAGCAGTTCCCGGGGCTATGGCTACACCTTC. This sequence encodes CASSSRGYGYTF.

This sequence joins TRBV29-1 and TRBJ2-3, with TRBD1 identical over 8 bases. CDR3 size: 12 residues. Germline-derived CDR1 and CDR2 are SQVTM and ANQGSEA. With 8 bases clipped from V and 4 bases from J, the junction kept 5 bases outside the gene matches. CDR3 sequence: CSTQTGADTQYF. The CDR3 DNA reads TGCAGCACCCAGACAGGGGCAGATACGCAGTATTTT.

DNA for the CDR3: TGTGCCAGCAGTTCCATCCTCCGGGGGAACAATCAGCCCCAGCATTTT. Protein sequence: CASSSILRGNNQPQHF. The genes are TRBV27 and TRBJ1-5; tentative D call: TRBD1 (5 bases). V lost 4 bases and J 3 bases, leaving 16 bases between the germline ends. The CDR3 loop spans 16 amino acids. The germline gives CDR1 MNHEY, CDR2 SMNVEV (reference sequence).

The chain links TRBV27 to TRBJ1-6; D is possibly TRBD1 (6 bases). From germline, CDR1 is MNHEY and CDR2 SMNVEV (reference sequence). The CDR3 has 14 residues. V was pared by 5 bases and J by 7 bases, with 12 bases between. The CDR3 reads CASSGTGWNSPLHF. In DNA form, the CDR3 reads TGTGCCAGCAGTGGAACAGGGTGGAATTCACCCCTCCACTTT.

This chain connects TRBV11-3 to TRBJ2-7; D not certain. The CDR3 length is 14 residues. V lost 1 base and J 5 bases, leaving 12 bases between the germline ends. Germline V lookup: CDR1 SGHNT, CDR2 YENEEA. The CDR3 bases are TGTGCCAGCAGCTTAGGGGCAGGATTTGACGAGCAGTACTTC. Its translation is CASSLGAGFDEQYF.

The V gene is TRBV10-3, the J gene TRBJ2-7; no reliable D call. Germline values: CDR1 ENHRY, CDR2 SYGVKD. This CDR3 comprises 13 residues. V was cut by 6 bases and J by 2 bases, with 11 bases left in between. CDR3 in DNA: TGTGCCATCAGCGGAAACAGCCCCTACGAGCAGTACTTC. Translated: CAISGNSPYEQYF.

The V call is TRBV29-1, the J call TRBJ1-2; perhaps TRBD1 as D (5 bases). This CDR3 has 14 amino acids. V lost 6 bases, J lost 6 bases, and 20 bases lay in between. Germline loops: CDR1 SQVTM, CDR2 ANQGSEA. The CDR3 coding sequence is TGCAGCGTCCCCACCGATGGAGGGGCAAATGGCTACACCTTC. Its translation is CSVPTDGGANGYTF.

The chain recombines TRBV5-1 with TRBJ1-1; the match to TRBD1 covers 10 bases. This CDR3 is built from 17 residues. After removal of 2 bases from V and 0 bases from J, the junction contained 7 bases not matched to a gene. The germline CDR1 and CDR2 sequences are SGHRS and YFSETQ. The CDR3 region is CASSLRQGALMNTEAFF. CDR3 nucleotides: TGCGCCAGCAGCTTAAGACAGGGGGCTTTGATGAACACTGAAGCTTTCTTT.

The chain links TRBV30 to TRBJ1-1; D gene ambiguous. The germline gives CDR1 GTSNPN, CDR2 SVGIG (reference sequence). There are 11 residues in the CDR3. Trimming pared 7 bases from V and 4 bases from J, leaving 10 bases between. The CDR3 sequence is CALSYSTEAFF. CDR3 in DNA: TGTGCCTTGTCGTATAGCACTGAAGCTTTCTTT.

V and J are TRBV4-1 and TRBJ2-2; unclear D gene. The CDR3 extends over 15 amino acids. Germline V CDR1 and CDR2: MGHRA, YSYEKL. Trimming removed 7 bases from V and 1 base from J, with 13 bases in between. The CDR3 region is CASTLVAGNTGELFF. CDR3 nucleotides: TGCGCCAGCACCTTAGTTGCAGGGAACACCGGGGAGCTGTTTTTT.

This sequence joins TRBV5-4 and TRBJ1-2; TRBD1 matches 10 bases. CDR1 SGHNT and CDR2 YYREEE come from the germline V gene (reference sequence). The CDR3 consists of 15 residues. Trimming cost V 2 bases and J 7 bases; bases outside gene matches: 8. CDR3 nucleotide sequence: TGTGCCAGCAGCTTTTTTGGGACAGGGGCGGCTGGCTACACCTTC. Amino acid sequence: CASSFFGTGAAGYTF.

The J gene is TRBJ1-2, the V gene TRBV9; D is possibly TRBD1 (6 bases). CDR3 size: 14 residues. Deletions cut 0 bases from V and 8 bases from J, with 14 bases between. CDR1 SGDLS and CDR2 YYNGEE come from the germline V gene. CDR3: CASSVDGGGGGYTF. The CDR3 nucleotides are TGTGCCAGCAGCGTAGACGGAGGGGGGGGAGGCTACACCTTC.

This clone has only a few counts. The chain joins TRBV6-1 to TRBJ1-4; D gene uncertain. Germline V CDR1 and CDR2: MNHNS, SASEGT. This CDR3 comprises 13 residues. Trimming left V 5 bases short and J 4 bases short, with 8 bases between. The CDR3 sequence is CASSTRLNEKLFF. The CDR3 bases are TGTGCCAGCAGTACGCGCCTTAATGAAAAACTGTTTTTT.

The chain joins TRBV5-8 to TRBJ1-5, with a possible D match to TRBD1 (5 bases). CDR3 length: 15 amino acids. CDR1 SGHTS and CDR2 YDEGEE come from the germline V gene. V lost 0 bases, J lost 10 bases, and 17 bases lay in between. This CDR3 is CASSLGGSWMLPQHF. CDR3 in DNA: TGTGCCAGCAGCTTGGGGGGCAGTTGGATGTTACCCCAGCATTTT.

The chain employs TRBV5-1 and TRBJ1-2; D perhaps matches TRBD1 (5 bases). V lost 0 bases and J 8 bases, leaving 17 bases between the germline ends. The length of the CDR3 is 15 residues. Per the germline V gene, CDR1 is SGHRS and CDR2 is YFSETQ. The CDR3 region is CASSLGGLNLGGYTF. As DNA, the CDR3 is TGCGCCAGCAGCTTGGGGGGCCTGAACCTTGGGGGCTACACCTTC.

V and J are TRBV7-9 and TRBJ2-7; D is possibly TRBD1 (6 bases). CDR3 size: 16 residues. The germline CDR1 and CDR2 sequences are SEHNR and FQNEAQ (reference sequence). V was shortened by 1 base and J by 1 base, with 14 bases between the two germline ends. CDR3 residues: CASSLGQGWESYEQYF. The CDR3 DNA reads as TGTGCCAGCAGCTTAGGCCAGGGGTGGGAATCCTACGAGCAGTACTTC.

The V call is TRBV19, the J call TRBJ2-1; a possible D gene is TRBD2 (5 bases). CDR3 length: 15 amino acids. Germline-derived CDR1 and CDR2 are LNHDA and SQIVND (reference sequence). The V and J ends lost 8 bases and 6 bases respectively, with 20 bases between them. CDR3 in DNA: TGTGCCAGTGGATCTCGGGGTATAGGGTCCAATGAGCAGTTCTTC. Translating gives CASGSRGIGSNEQFF.

J is TRBJ1-5 and V is TRBV28; D is undetermined. V dropped 3 bases and J dropped 5 bases, with 17 bases sitting between them. The length of the CDR3 is 16 residues. Germline V lookup: CDR1 MDHEN, CDR2 SYDVKM. The CDR3 spells CASSFGFGLTHQPQHF. The CDR3 bases are TGTGCCAGCAGTTTTGGTTTCGGACTGACACATCAGCCCCAGCATTTT.

V usage is TRBV1 and J usage is TRBJ2-7; the table's TRBD1 call for D was not verified on the DNA. TRBV1 counts as a pseudogene. The CDR3 length is 17 residues. The CDR3 coding sequence is TGCACCAGCAGCCAAGAGAAATGGTGTAACAGCACTTACGAGCAGTACTTC. It encodes CTSSQEKWCNSTYEQYF.

The chain recombines TRBV5-4 with TRBJ2-7, with D possibly being TRBD2 (5 bases). The CDR3 loop spans 14 amino acids. V lost 2 bases and J lost 1, with 10 bases in between. CDR1 is SGHNT, CDR2 YYREEE, per germline (reference sequence). The CDR3 reads CASSLEGISYEQYF. Here the CDR3 DNA reads TGTGCCAGCAGCTTAGAGGGTATTTCCTACGAGCAGTACTTC.

This rearrangement joins TRBV30 to TRBJ1-1, with D possibly matching TRBD1 (5 bases). The CDR3 runs to 13 residues. The germline CDR1 and CDR2 sequences are GTSNPN and SVGIG (reference sequence). Trimming took off 5 bases at V and 7 bases at J, with 17 bases between the two ends. In DNA form, the CDR3 reads TGTGCCTGGTCGGGACTTTGGGCGCTTGAAGCTTTCTTT. Translated, it gives CAWSGLWALEAFF.

This chain joins TRBV7-2 and TRBJ1-1, with 7 bases identical to TRBD1. V gave up 5 bases and J gave up 7 bases; unmatched junction bases: 7. Germline V gives CDR1 SGHTA, CDR2 FQGNSA. This CDR3 has 13 amino acids. In DNA form, the CDR3 reads TGTGCCAGCAGCCGCGACAGGGCCCTTGAAGCTTTCTTT. This sequence encodes CASSRDRALEAFF.

This clone was counted between two and nine times. The chain employs TRBV19 and TRBJ2-7; TRBD1 matches at 8 bases. Germline V gene sequence: CDR1 LNHDA, CDR2 SQIVND (reference sequence). Unmatched junction bases numbered 4, after V lost 6 bases and J lost 3 bases. The CDR3 sequence is 13 residues long. This CDR3 is CASSPGTGYEQYF. Written as DNA, the CDR3 is TGTGCCAGTAGCCCCGGGACAGGCTACGAGCAGTACTTC.